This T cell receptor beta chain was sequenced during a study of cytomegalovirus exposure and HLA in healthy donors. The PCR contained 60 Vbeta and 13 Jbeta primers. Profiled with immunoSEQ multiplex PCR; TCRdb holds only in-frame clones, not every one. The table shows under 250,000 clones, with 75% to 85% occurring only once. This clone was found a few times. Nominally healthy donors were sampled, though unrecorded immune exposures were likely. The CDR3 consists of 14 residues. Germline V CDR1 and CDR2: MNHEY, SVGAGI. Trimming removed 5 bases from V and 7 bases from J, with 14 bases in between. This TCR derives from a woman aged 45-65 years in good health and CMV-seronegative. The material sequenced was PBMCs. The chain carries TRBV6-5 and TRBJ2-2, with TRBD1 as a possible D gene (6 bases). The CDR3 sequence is CASSKWTENGELFF. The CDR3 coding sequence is TGTGCCAGCAGTAAATGGACAGAAAACGGGGAGCTGTTTTTT.